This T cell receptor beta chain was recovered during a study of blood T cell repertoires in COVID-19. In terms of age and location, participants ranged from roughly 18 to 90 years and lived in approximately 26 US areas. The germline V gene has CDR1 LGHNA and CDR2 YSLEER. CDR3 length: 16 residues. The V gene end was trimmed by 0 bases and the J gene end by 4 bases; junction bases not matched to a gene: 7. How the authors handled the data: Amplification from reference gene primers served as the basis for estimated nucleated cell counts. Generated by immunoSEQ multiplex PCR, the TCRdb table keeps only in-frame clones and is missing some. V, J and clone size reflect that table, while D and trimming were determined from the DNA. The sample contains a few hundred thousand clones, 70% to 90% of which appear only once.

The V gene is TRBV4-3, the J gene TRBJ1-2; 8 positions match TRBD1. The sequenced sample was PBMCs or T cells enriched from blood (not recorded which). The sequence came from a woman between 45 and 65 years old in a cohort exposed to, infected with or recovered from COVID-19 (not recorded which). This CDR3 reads CASSQEHAGTGYGYTF. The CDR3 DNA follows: TGCGCCAGCAGCCAAGAACATGCCGGGACAGGCTATGGCTACACCTTC.